This is a list of T cell receptor beta chains from one sample in a study of T-cell reconstitution after alpha-beta-depleted transplantation in children. TCRdb passed the PCR reads through MiXCR, listing each CDR3 protein once. The data contain about 600,000 distinct CDR3 sequences, 23% of them singletons. The material sequenced was PBMCs, mostly from graft donor cells, taken 360 days after TCRalphabeta/CD19-depleted stem cell transplant. Receptor source: a boy under two years old who had a stem cell transplant for acute myeloid leukemia, so the T cells may come from the graft donor. CDR3s include the opening cysteine and the closing phenylalanine or tryptophan. Each record gives: V gene, J gene, D gene, clone size, CDR3 protein, CDR3 DNA. A D gene is named only where the DNA matches it firmly. Some rows have no size entry. The others give once, few or many, or a class for an expanded clone.

V gene: TRBV28
J gene: TRBJ1-3
D gene: -
clone size: many
CDR3 protein: CASRKGPGNTIYF
CDR3 DNA: TGTGCCAGCAGAAAGGGGCCTGGAAACACCATATATTTT

V gene: TRBV18
J gene: TRBJ2-1
D gene: TRBD2
clone size: few
CDR3 protein: CASSPPGTSGPEDEQFF
CDR3 DNA: TGTGCCAGCTCACCCCCAGGCACTAGCGGCCCTGAGGATGAGCAGTTCTTC

V gene: TRBV20-1
J gene: TRBJ2-3
D gene: TRBD1
clone size: many
CDR3 protein: CSAILRDRLPDTQYF
CDR3 DNA: TGCAGTGCGATCCTCCGGGACAGGCTGCCAGATACGCAGTATTTT

V gene: TRBV29-1
J gene: TRBJ2-7
D gene: TRBD1
clone size: -
CDR3 protein: CSVDGSGGYEQYF
CDR3 DNA: TGCAGCGTTGATGGGTCAGGGGGCTACGAGCAGTACTTC

V gene: TRBV20-1
J gene: TRBJ2-1
D gene: TRBD2
clone size: -
CDR3 protein: CSAPSGDPYNEQFF
CDR3 DNA: TGCAGTGCTCCTAGCGGGGACCCCTACAATGAGCAGTTCTTC

V gene: TRBV11-2
J gene: TRBJ1-6
D gene: -
clone size: many
CDR3 protein: CASSGADLTNSPLHF
CDR3 DNA: TGTGCCAGCAGCGGGGCGGACTTGACCAATTCACCCCTCCACTTT

V gene: TRBV20-1
J gene: TRBJ2-5
D gene: -
clone size: -
CDR3 protein: CSASSRGGNKETQYF
CDR3 DNA: TGCAGTGCCTCATCCCGCGGCGGAAACAAAGAGACCCAGTACTTC

V gene: TRBV6-2/TRBV6-3
J gene: TRBJ1-5
D gene: -
clone size: -
CDR3 protein: CASGSKRASLNQPQHF
CDR3 DNA: TGTGCCAGCGGCAGTAAGAGGGCAAGTTTGAATCAGCCCCAGCATTTT

V gene: TRBV12-3/TRBV12-4
J gene: TRBJ2-3
D gene: -
clone size: few
CDR3 protein: CASSPNRGYPDTQYF
CDR3 DNA: TGTGCCAGCAGTCCCAACCGGGGGTACCCAGATACGCAGTATTTT

V gene: TRBV20-1
J gene: TRBJ2-5
D gene: TRBD2
clone size: -
CDR3 protein: CSAPWGGVQETQYF
CDR3 DNA: TGCAGTGCCCCTTGGGGAGGGGTGCAAGAGACCCAGTACTTC

V gene: TRBV6-1
J gene: TRBJ2-7
D gene: TRBD1
clone size: -
CDR3 protein: CASRTDRGFYEQYF
CDR3 DNA: TGTGCCAGCAGGACGGACAGGGGGTTCTACGAGCAGTACTTC

V gene: TRBV29-1
J gene: TRBJ2-3
D gene: -
clone size: many
CDR3 protein: CSVESGFRTDTQYF
CDR3 DNA: TGCAGCGTTGAATCGGGATTCCGCACAGATACGCAGTATTTT

V gene: TRBV28
J gene: TRBJ2-1
D gene: -
clone size: many
CDR3 protein: CATEQRPRSYNEQFF
CDR3 DNA: TGTGCCACCGAACAGCGACCTAGGTCCTACAATGAGCAGTTCTTC

V gene: TRBV9
J gene: TRBJ2-5
D gene: TRBD1
clone size: many
CDR3 protein: CASSVQGAQETQYF
CDR3 DNA: TGTGCCAGCAGCGTACAGGGGGCCCAAGAGACCCAGTACTTC

V gene: TRBV7-2
J gene: TRBJ2-5
D gene: -
clone size: few
CDR3 protein: CASSLLVHPATQYF
CDR3 DNA: TGTGCCAGCAGCTTGTTGGTGCACCCGGCCACCCAGTACTTC

V gene: TRBV10-2
J gene: TRBJ2-2
D gene: -
clone size: -
CDR3 protein: CASSEQRRFTGELFF
CDR3 DNA: TGCGCCAGCAGTGAACAGCGGAGATTCACCGGGGAGCTGTTTTTT

V gene: TRBV29-1
J gene: TRBJ1-2
D gene: -
clone size: -
CDR3 protein: CSVRRLLLGHGYTF
CDR3 DNA: TGCAGCGTTAGGCGACTCCTTTTGGGTCATGGCTACACCTTC